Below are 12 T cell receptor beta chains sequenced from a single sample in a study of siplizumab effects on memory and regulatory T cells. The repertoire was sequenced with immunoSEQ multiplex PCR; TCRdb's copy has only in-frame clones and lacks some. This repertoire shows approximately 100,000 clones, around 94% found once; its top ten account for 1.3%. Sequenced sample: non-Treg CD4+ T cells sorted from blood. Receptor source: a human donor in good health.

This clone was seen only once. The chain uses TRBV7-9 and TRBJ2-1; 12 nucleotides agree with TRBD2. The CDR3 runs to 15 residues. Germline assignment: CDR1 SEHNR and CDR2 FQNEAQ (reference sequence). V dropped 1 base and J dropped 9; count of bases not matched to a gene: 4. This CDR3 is CASSLGLAGVSEQFF. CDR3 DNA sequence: TGTGCCAGCAGCTTAGGACTAGCGGGAGTGAGTGAGCAGTTCTTC.

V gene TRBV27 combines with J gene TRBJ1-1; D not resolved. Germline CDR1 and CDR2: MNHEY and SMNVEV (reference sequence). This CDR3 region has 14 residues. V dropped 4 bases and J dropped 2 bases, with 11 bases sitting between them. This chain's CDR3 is CASSSRFQNTEAFF. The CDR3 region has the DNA TGTGCCAGCAGTTCCCGATTCCAAAACACTGAAGCTTTCTTT.

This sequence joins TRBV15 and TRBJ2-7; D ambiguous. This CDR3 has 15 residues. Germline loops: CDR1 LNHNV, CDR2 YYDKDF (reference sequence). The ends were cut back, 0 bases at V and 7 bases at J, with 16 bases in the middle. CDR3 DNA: TGTGCCACCAGCAGAGAAAATGGTCGGTTTGGAGAGCAGTACTTC. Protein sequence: CATSRENGRFGEQYF.

The CDR3 sequence is CASSDKGLGNTIYF. CDR3 DNA sequence: TGTGCCAGCAGTGATAAGGGATTGGGAAACACCATATATTTT. The rearrangement uses TRBV6-1 and TRBJ1-3; the D is unclear. Germline loops: CDR1 MNHNS, CDR2 SASEGT. This CDR3 spans 14 amino acids. The V gene lost 3 bases and the J gene lost 4 bases, with 10 bases spanning the gap.

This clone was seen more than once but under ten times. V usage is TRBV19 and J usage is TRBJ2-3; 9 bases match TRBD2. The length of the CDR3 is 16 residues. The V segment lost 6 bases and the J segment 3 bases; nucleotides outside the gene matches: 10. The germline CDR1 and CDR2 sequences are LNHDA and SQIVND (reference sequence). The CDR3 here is CASSPLAGEGTDTQYF. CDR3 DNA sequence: TGTGCCAGTAGCCCATTAGCGGGAGAGGGTACAGATACGCAGTATTTT.

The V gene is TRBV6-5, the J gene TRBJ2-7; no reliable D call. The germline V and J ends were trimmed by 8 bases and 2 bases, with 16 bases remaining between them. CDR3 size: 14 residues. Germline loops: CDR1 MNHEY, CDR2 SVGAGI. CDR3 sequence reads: CASRGPKPPYEQYF. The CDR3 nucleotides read TGTGCCAGCCGAGGACCGAAACCACCCTACGAGCAGTACTTC.

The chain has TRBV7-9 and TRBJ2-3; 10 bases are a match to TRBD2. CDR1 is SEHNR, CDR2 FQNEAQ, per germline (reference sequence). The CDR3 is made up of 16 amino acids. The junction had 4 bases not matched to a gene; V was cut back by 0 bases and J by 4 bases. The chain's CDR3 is CASSLAPSGSSDTQYF. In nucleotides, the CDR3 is TGTGCCAGCAGCTTAGCGCCTAGCGGGAGTTCAGATACGCAGTATTTT.

Here the CDR3 DNA reads TGTGCCACCCAGGACAGAGCGGTTAGCACCATATATTTT. It encodes CATQDRAVSTIYF. V is TRBV2 and J is TRBJ1-3; perhaps TRBD1 as D (6 bases). Trimming shortened V by 10 bases and J by 9 bases, and 19 bases separated the two germline ends. This CDR3 spans 13 amino acids. The germline gives CDR1 SNHLY, CDR2 FYNNEI.

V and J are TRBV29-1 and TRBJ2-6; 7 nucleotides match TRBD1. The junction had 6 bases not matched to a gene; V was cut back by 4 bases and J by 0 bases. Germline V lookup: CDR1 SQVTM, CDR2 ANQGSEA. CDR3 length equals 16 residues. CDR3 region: CSVVGTASSGANVLTF. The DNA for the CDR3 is TGCAGCGTTGTCGGGACAGCGAGCTCTGGGGCCAACGTCCTGACTTTC.

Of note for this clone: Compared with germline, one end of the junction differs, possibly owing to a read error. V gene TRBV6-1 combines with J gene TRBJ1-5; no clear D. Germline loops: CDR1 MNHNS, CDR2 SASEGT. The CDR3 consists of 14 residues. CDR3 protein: CASREDRGNQPQHF. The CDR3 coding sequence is TGTGCCAGCAGGGAAGATAGAGGCAATCAGCCCCAGCATTTT.

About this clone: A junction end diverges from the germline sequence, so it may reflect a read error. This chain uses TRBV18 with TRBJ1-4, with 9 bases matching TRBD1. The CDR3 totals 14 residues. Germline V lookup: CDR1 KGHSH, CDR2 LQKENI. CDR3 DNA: TGTGCCAGCTCGCCACAGGGGGCGAATGAAAAACTGTTTTTT. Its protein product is CASSPQGANEKLFF.

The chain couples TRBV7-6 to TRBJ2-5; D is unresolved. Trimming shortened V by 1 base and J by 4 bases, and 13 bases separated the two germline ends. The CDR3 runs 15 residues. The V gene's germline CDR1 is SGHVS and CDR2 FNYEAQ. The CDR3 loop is CASSLVRASRETQYF. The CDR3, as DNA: TGTGCCAGCAGCTTAGTACGGGCTAGTCGAGAGACCCAGTACTTC.